One sample yielded the 31 T cell receptor beta chains listed below, sequenced in a study of metastatic and nonmetastatic thyroid tumors. Before thyroid surgery, none of the patients had received any treatment. TCRdb re-called the PCR reads with MiXCR. The table lists approximately 32,000 clones, 15% to 20% of them singletons. The sequencing sample was made of blood. The receptors stem from a female donor with papillary thyroid cancer or a benign thyroid nodule (not recorded which). Some clones in this sample may be carry-over from other donors' samples.

There are many counts of this clone. The CDR3 DNA sequence: TGTGCCAGCAGCGTAGGGCGGGCCTCTGGAAACACCATATATTTT. Protein sequence: CASSVGRASGNTIYF. This chain connects TRBV9 to TRBJ1-3; D unresolved. Germline V CDR1 and CDR2: SGDLS, YYNGEE. CDR3 length: 15 amino acids. V was cut by 0 bases and J by 0 bases, with 7 bases left in between.

This clone was counted many times. The V call is TRBV10-3, the J call TRBJ1-2; 10 nucleotides align to TRBD1. V was pared by 4 bases and J by 2 bases, with 4 bases of the junction left unmatched. The CDR3 consists of 15 residues. Germline V gives CDR1 ENHRY, CDR2 SYGVKD. The CDR3: CAISGDRGRNYGYTF. CDR3 nucleotide sequence: TGTGCCATCAGTGGGGACAGGGGTAGGAACTATGGCTACACCTTC.

This clone was detected a few times. It may be a read error: a sequence one base away is much more abundant. The same CDR3 also results from other DNA sequences found in this sample. This sequence joins TRBV5-1 and TRBJ2-5, with a tentative D call TRBD1 (6 bases). Germline values: CDR1 SGHRS, CDR2 YFSETQ. CDR3 length: 14 residues. CDR3 sequence reads: CASSLRQGRETQYF. The CDR3 nucleotides read TGCGCCAGCAGCTTGAGGCAGGGGCGAGAGACCCAGTATTTC.

The rearrangement uses TRBV28 and TRBJ1-1; a possible D gene is TRBD1 (5 bases). V dropped 2 bases and J dropped 1 base, with 11 bases sitting between them. Germline V gene lookup returns CDR1 MDHEN and CDR2 SYDVKM. The CDR3 covers 15 residues. The CDR3 bases are TGTGCCAGCAGTTTAGAGGGGTTATCGAACACTGAAGCTTTCTTT. It codes for CASSLEGLSNTEAFF.

This clone was detected ten times or more. This rearrangement joins TRBV3-1 to TRBJ1-5, with TRBD1 matching over 7 bases. This CDR3 has 15 residues. Trimming cost V 1 base and J 3 bases; bases outside gene matches: 3. Germline V lookup: CDR1 LGHDT, CDR2 YNNKEL (reference sequence). The CDR3 nucleotides read TGTGCCAGCAGCCAAGGGACAGGAACCAATCAGCCCCAGCATTTT. Translation: CASSQGTGTNQPQHF.

Only a few counts were recorded for this clone. Its ends do not fully match the called genes, so a read error is possible. V and J are TRBV10-3 and TRBJ1-2; D remains unclear. This CDR3 comprises 15 residues. In germline, CDR1 is ENHRY, CDR2 SYGVKD. CDR3 nucleotide sequence: TGTGCCATCAGTGAGTCGACAAGTGCGGGATATGGCTACATCTTC. This sequence encodes CAISESTSAGYGYIF.

This clone was observed at least ten times. The V call is TRBV2, the J call TRBJ1-6; TRBD1 agrees at 11 bases. Germline V gene sequence: CDR1 SNHLY, CDR2 FYNNEI. The CDR3 covers 13 residues. V gave up 9 bases and J gave up 7 bases; unmatched junction bases: 2. For the CDR3, the DNA is TGTGCCAGGGACAGGGGGCCGAATTCACCCCTCCACTTT. The encoded protein is CARDRGPNSPLHF.

V gene TRBV3-1 combines with J gene TRBJ2-7; 7 positions agree with TRBD1. The CDR3 runs to 15 residues. In germline, CDR1 is LGHDT, CDR2 YNNKEL (reference sequence). After removal of 5 bases from V and 7 bases from J, the junction contained 14 bases not matched to a gene. The CDR3 DNA follows: TGTGCCAGCAGCTTACGACAGGGACATTCAGAGGAGCAGTACTTC. Translated: CASSLRQGHSEEQYF.

This clone was detected many times. The chain employs TRBV19 and TRBJ1-4; no clear D. Trimming removed 6 bases from V and 7 bases from J, with 12 bases in between. Germline loops: CDR1 LNHDA, CDR2 SQIVND (reference sequence). CDR3 length: 13 amino acids. The CDR3 DNA reads as TGTGCCAGTAGCCCCAACGACGGTGAAAAACTGTTTTTT. Amino acids: CASSPNDGEKLFF.

This clone appeared many times. The chain joins TRBV2 to TRBJ2-3; D might be TRBD1 (6 bases). Germline lookup yields CDR1 SNHLY and CDR2 FYNNEI. The CDR3 length is 13 residues. The germline V and J ends were trimmed by 2 bases and 7 bases, with 10 bases remaining between them. CDR3 coding DNA: TGTGCCAGCAGTGAAACACAGGGATATACGCAGTATTTT. Protein product: CASSETQGYTQYF.

The chain couples TRBV7-2 to TRBJ2-1; a possible D gene is TRBD2 (5 bases). Trimming pared 5 bases from V and 0 bases from J, leaving 14 bases between. CDR3 length: 16 amino acids. Germline CDR1 and CDR2: SGHTA and FQGNSA. In DNA, the CDR3 is TGTGCCAGCAGCATCTTAGCGTTGAGCTCCTACAATGAGCAGTTCTTC. Translating gives CASSILALSSYNEQFF.

There are many counts of this clone. The chain combines TRBV10-2 with TRBJ2-7, with TRBD1 matching 8 bases. Trimming removed 3 bases from V and 3 bases from J; junction bases left unmatched: 10. This CDR3 region has 16 residues. The germline gives CDR1 WSHSY, CDR2 SAAADI. The CDR3, as DNA: TGCGCCAGCAGTGAATTCCCGGGACAGGACGGCTACGAGCAGTACTTC. Protein sequence: CASSEFPGQDGYEQYF.

This clone came up many times. J is TRBJ2-3 and V is TRBV15; D may be TRBD1 or TRBD2 (5 bases each). The CDR3 extends over 16 amino acids. Germline V gene data show CDR1 as LNHNV and CDR2 as YYDKDF (reference sequence). Trimming stripped 3 bases from V and 0 bases from J, with 13 bases between. The CDR3 DNA reads as TGTGCCACCAGCAGGGGGACGGACCCTAGCACAGATACGCAGTATTTT. This translates into CATSRGTDPSTDTQYF.

This clone was observed many times. The chain links TRBV7-3 to TRBJ2-1; unclear D gene. The germline gives CDR1 SGHTA, CDR2 FQGTGA. The CDR3 runs 15 residues. V lost 2 bases and J 2 bases, leaving 10 bases between the germline ends. DNA for the CDR3: TGTGCCAGCAGCTTAGACTCCTCGACCTACAATGAGCAGTTCTTC. Amino acids: CASSLDSSTYNEQFF.

A few counts support this clone. The conserved final phenylalanine or tryptophan is absent from the CDR3, which likely points to a read error. No DNA is shown, since the ends of the CDR3 on it are uncertain; the CDR3 is the one TCRdb lists. The same CDR3 is also encoded by other DNA sequences in this sample. V usage is TRBV6-1 and J usage is TRBJ1-2; the table's D gene call, TRBD1, was not cross checked with the DNA. The CDR3 length equals 13 residues, ends included. Germline CDR1 is MNHNS and CDR2 is SASEGT. Here the CDR3 reads CASSDVTWTGYPG.

This clone was observed at least ten times. The V and J genes are TRBV7-9 and TRBJ2-5; 7 bases align to TRBD1. The CDR3 totals 14 residues. Germline assignment: CDR1 SEHNR and CDR2 FQNEAQ (reference sequence). V lost 5 bases to trimming and J lost 5 bases; unmatched junction nucleotides: 8. The CDR3, as DNA: TGTGCCAGCAGCCGGGGCGAGGGGGCGGAGACCCAGTACTTC. Its translation: CASSRGEGAETQYF. The full variable domain, its missing parts supplied by reference TRBV7-9 and TRBJ2-5, is DTGVSQNPRHKITKRGQNVTFRCDPISEHNRLYWYRQTLGQGPEFLTYFQNEAQLEKSRLLSDRFSAERPKGSFSTLEIQRTEQGDSAMYLCASSRGEGAETQYFGPGTRLLVL.

This clone was detected a few times. A much larger clone differs by one base, so this may be a read error. Within the sample, other DNA sequences also encode this same CDR3. The chain links TRBV6-2 or TRBV6-3 to TRBJ1-1; tentatively, D is TRBD1 (5 bases). Germline lookup yields CDR1 MNHEY and CDR2 SVGEGT. The CDR3 is made up of 14 amino acids. Here the CDR3 reads CASLNQGKNTEASF. The CDR3 bases are TGTGCCAGCCTGAATCAGGGTAAGAACACTGAAGCTTCCTTT.

This clone is categorized as medium-sized. The rearrangement uses TRBV12-3 or TRBV12-4 and TRBJ2-1; no clear D gene. V lost 3 bases and J 2 bases, leaving 5 bases between the germline ends. This CDR3 has 13 amino acids. CDR3 DNA sequence: TGTGCCAGCAGTTTTGGAGCCTACAATGAGCAGTTCTTC. Amino acids: CASSFGAYNEQFF.

This clone has ten or more counts. V gene TRBV9 combines with J gene TRBJ2-2, with D possibly called TRBD1 or TRBD2 (5 bases each). V was pared by 0 bases and J by 0 bases, with 6 bases between. The CDR3 spans 15 residues. Germline loops: CDR1 SGDLS, CDR2 YYNGEE. The CDR3: CASSVGGTNTGELFF. The CDR3 nucleotides read TGTGCCAGCAGCGTAGGGGGGACGAACACCGGGGAGCTGTTTTTT.

This clone was found a few times. A read error may account for a junction end that differs from germline. The CDR3 region is CASRLRGQPQHF. The CDR3 DNA is TGTGCCAGCAGGCTGCGGGGTCAGCCCCAACATTTT. The chain is built from TRBV28 and TRBJ1-5; no firm D call. The CDR3 is 12 amino acids. Germline CDR1 MDHEN, CDR2 SYDVKM.

This clone was observed many times. The chain couples TRBV5-4 to TRBJ2-7, with TRBD2 matching over 7 bases. The germline gives CDR1 SGHNT, CDR2 YYREEE (reference sequence). J was trimmed by 4 bases and V by 2 bases; bases with no gene match: 6. CDR3 size: 14 residues. The CDR3, as DNA: TGTGCCAGCAGCTTAAGCGGGGCGGTGTACGAGCAGTACTTC. This translates into CASSLSGAVYEQYF.

The rearrangement uses TRBV20-1 and TRBJ1-1; D possibly corresponds to TRBD1 (5 bases). With 6 bases removed from V and 5 bases from J, the gap between germline ends came to 19 bases. Germline CDR1 and CDR2: DFQATT and SNEGSKA (reference sequence). The CDR3 is 14 amino acids. The DNA of the CDR3 is TGCAGTGCGCGAAGACATGGGGCAAGAACTGAAGCTTTCTTT. Protein sequence: CSARRHGARTEAFF.

In regard to this clone: A much larger clone differs from this one at a single base, so this may be a read error. This rearrangement joins TRBV7-6 to TRBJ2-3; a possible D gene is TRBD1 (6 bases). Germline assignment: CDR1 SGHVS and CDR2 FNYEAQ. Trimming left V 1 base short and J 2 bases short, with 25 bases between. CDR3 length equals 20 residues. CDR3 nucleotides: TGTGCCAGCAGCTTAGGCTCCTTTCTTACGACAGGTGACTACACAGATACGCAGTATTTT. As protein: CASSLGSFLTTGDYTDTQYF.

This clone came up many times. The chain is built from TRBV28 and TRBJ1-5; tentatively, D is TRBD1 (5 bases). This CDR3 spans 14 amino acids. CDR1 is MDHEN and CDR2 is SYDVKM in the germline V gene. Trimming shortened V by 11 bases and J by 5 bases, and 19 bases separated the two germline ends. The CDR3 DNA sequence: TGTGCCGCGCAGGGTACGGTGGTCGATCAGCCCCAGCATTTT. This sequence encodes CAAQGTVVDQPQHF.

The table lists this clone with many counts. Here the CDR3 DNA reads TGCAGTGCTAGAGATGTCCGAGAGGCGGACACCATATATTTT. Protein product: CSARDVREADTIYF. The chain recombines TRBV20-1 with TRBJ1-3; D unresolved. There are 14 residues in the CDR3. Germline V gene data show CDR1 as DFQATT and CDR2 as SNEGSKA (reference sequence). Trimming removed 0 bases from V and 8 bases from J, with 14 bases in between.

This clone was seen only a few times. This chain uses TRBV2 with TRBJ1-6; TRBD1 matches 7 bases. V lost 6 bases and J lost 10; bases outside the gene matches: 9. This CDR3 spans 14 amino acids. Germline CDR1 is SNHLY and CDR2 is FYNNEI. The CDR3 nucleotides read TGTGCCAGCAGGGAACAGGGGCAAAGGTCACCCCTCCACTTT. Encoded protein: CASREQGQRSPLHF.

The V gene is TRBV18, the J gene TRBJ1-3; TRBD1 might be the D (5 bases). The CDR3 runs 15 residues. Trimming cost V 3 bases and J 5 bases, with 14 bases left between them. The germline gives CDR1 KGHSH, CDR2 LQKENI. CDR3 protein: CASSPMGDLRNTIYF. The CDR3 DNA follows: TGTGCCAGCTCACCCATGGGGGATTTACGAAACACCATATATTTT.

This clone has ten or more counts. This chain uses TRBV10-3 with TRBJ1-5; D remains ambiguous. CDR1 and CDR2 from the germline V gene are ENHRY and SYGVKD. CDR3 length: 13 residues. Trimming took off 8 bases at V and 4 bases at J, with 12 bases between the two ends. This chain's CDR3 is CAIAKDLNQPQHF. CDR3 nucleotide sequence: TGTGCCATCGCGAAGGATTTGAATCAGCCCCAGCATTTT.

The rearrangement uses TRBV12-5 and TRBJ2-3; no firm D call. Germline V gene data show CDR1 as LGHNT and CDR2 as FRNRAP. V was trimmed by 0 bases and J by 0 bases, leaving 7 bases between them. This CDR3 is 15 amino acids long. CDR3 protein: CASGLVQTSTDTQYF. CDR3 nucleotides: TGTGCTAGTGGTTTGGTACAGACTAGCACAGATACGCAGTATTTT.

There are many counts of this clone. One end of the junction fails to match germline, which may point to a read error. This chain uses TRBV11-2 with TRBJ2-7; TRBD1 agrees at 8 bases. This CDR3 region has 16 residues. The germline gives CDR1 SGHAT, CDR2 FQNNGV. CDR3 sequence reads: CASTLGFQDRVSEQYF. CDR3 in DNA: TGTGCCAGCACCTTAGGGTTCCAGGACAGGGTCAGCGAGCAGTACTTC. Variable domain in full (rest from reference TRBV11-2 and TRBJ2-7): EAGVAQSPRYKIIEKRQSVAFWCNPISGHATLYWYQQILGQGPKLLIQFQNNGVVDDSQLPKDRFSAERLKGVDSTLKIQPAKLEDSAVYLCASTLGFQDRVSEQYFGPGTRLTVT.

This clone was detected many times. The CDR3 spells CASYGTDGVRPQHF. In DNA form, the CDR3 reads TGTGCCAGCTATGGGACAGACGGAGTTCGGCCCCAGCATTTT. V gene TRBV6-1 combines with J gene TRBJ1-5; 7 positions agree with TRBD1. Germline CDR1 and CDR2: MNHNS and SASEGT. Losses at the gene ends were 8 bases for V and 9 bases for J; bases not matched to a gene: 13. This CDR3 comprises 14 residues.